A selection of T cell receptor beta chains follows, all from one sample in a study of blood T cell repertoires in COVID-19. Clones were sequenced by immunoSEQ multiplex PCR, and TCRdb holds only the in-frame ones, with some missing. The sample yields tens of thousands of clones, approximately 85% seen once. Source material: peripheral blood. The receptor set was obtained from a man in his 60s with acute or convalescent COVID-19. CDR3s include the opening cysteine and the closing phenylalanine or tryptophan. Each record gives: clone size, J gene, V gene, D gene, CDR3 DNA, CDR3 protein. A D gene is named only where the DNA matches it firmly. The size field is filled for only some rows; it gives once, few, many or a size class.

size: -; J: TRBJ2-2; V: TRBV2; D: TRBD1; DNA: TGTGCCAGCAGACTCACAGGGGGCACCGGGGAGCTGTTTTTT; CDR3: CASRLTGGTGELFF
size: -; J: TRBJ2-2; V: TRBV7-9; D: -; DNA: TGTGCCAGCACGCCTGGGCTAAGCACCGGGGAGCTGTTTTTT; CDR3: CASTPGLSTGELFF
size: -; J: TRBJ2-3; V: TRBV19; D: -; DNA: TGTGCCAGTACGCCAGACAGATATACGCAGTATTTT; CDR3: CASTPDRYTQYF
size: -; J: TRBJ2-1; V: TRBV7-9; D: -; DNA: TGTGCCAGCAGCCCCCGGGTGGGGAGGGGGGGCTACAATGAGCAGTTCTTC; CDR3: CASSPRVGRGGYNEQFF
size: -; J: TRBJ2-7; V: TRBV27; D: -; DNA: TGTGCCAGCAGTTTTTGGCAGTCCTACGAGCAGTACTTC; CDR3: CASSFWQSYEQYF
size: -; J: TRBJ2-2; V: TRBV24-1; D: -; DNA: TGTGCCACCAGTGATTTGCATCTGGACAGCACGAACACCGGGGAGCTGTTTTTT; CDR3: CATSDLHLDSTNTGELFF
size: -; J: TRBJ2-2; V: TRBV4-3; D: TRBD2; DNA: TGCGCCAGCAGCCAAGTCCCCCTAGCGGGGGGAAACACCGGGGAGCTGTTTTTT; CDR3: CASSQVPLAGGNTGELFF
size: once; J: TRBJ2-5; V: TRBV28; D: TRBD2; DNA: TGTGCCAGCAGAGCTAGCGGTCAAGAGACCCAGTACTTC; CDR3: CASRASGQETQYF
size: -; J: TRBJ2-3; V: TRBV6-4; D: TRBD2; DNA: TGTGCCAGCAGTCGTAGCGGGGGGCCAGATACGCAGTATTTT; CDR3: CASSRSGGPDTQYF
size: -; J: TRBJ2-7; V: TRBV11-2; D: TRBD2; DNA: TGTGCCAGCAGCTTCGCCTTAACCGGGACTAGCAGCTACGAGCAGTACTTC; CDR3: CASSFALTGTSSYEQYF
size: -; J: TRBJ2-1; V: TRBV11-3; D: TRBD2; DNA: TGTGCCAGCAGCTTAGAAGCGGGAAGGGCTGGTGAGCAGTTCTTC; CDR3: CASSLEAGRAGEQFF